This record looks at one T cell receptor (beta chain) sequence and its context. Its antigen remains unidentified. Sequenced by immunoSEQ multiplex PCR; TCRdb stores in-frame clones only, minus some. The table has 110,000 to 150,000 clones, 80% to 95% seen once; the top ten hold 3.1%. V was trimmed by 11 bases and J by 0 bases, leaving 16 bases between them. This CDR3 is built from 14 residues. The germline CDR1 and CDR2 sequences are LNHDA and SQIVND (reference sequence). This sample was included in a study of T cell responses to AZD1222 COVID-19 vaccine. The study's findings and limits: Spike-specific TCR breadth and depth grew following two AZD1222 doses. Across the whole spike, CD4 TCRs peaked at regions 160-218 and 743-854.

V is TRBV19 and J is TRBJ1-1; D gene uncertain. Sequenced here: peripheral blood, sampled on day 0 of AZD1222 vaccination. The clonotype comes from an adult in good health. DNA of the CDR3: TGTGCCCTGATAAGCGGCAGCGTGAACACTGAAGCTTTCTTT. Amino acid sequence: CALISGSVNTEAFF.